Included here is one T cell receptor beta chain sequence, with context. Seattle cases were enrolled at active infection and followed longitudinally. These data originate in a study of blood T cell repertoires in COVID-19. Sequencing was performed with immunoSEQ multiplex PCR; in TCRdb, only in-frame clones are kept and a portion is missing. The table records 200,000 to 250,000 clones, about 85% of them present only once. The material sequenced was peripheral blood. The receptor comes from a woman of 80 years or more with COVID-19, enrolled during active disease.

The CDR3 sequence: CSARRSGELFF. CDR3 in DNA: TGCAGTGCTAGACGGAGTGGGGAGCTGTTTTTT. The chain employs TRBV20-1 and TRBJ2-2; D call uncertain. CDR1 is DFQATT and CDR2 is SNEGSKA in the germline V gene (reference sequence). The CDR3 loop spans 11 amino acids. V dropped 2 bases and J dropped 8 bases, with 6 bases sitting between them.